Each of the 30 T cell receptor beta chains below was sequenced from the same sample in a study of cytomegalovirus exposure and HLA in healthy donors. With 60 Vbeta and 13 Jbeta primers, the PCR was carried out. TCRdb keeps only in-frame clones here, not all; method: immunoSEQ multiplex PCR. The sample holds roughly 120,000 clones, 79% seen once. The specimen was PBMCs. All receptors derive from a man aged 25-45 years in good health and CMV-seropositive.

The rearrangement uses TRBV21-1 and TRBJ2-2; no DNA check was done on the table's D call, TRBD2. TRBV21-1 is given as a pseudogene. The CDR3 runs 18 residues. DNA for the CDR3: TGTGCCAGCGGAACGGGCAGTCTGGAGGTTACGAACACCGGGGAGCTGTTTTTT. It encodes CASGTGSLEVTNTGELFF.

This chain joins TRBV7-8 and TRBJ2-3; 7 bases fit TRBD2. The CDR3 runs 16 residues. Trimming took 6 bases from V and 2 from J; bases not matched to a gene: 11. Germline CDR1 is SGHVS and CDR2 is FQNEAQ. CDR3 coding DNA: TGTGCCAGCAGGACCACTTTCGGGACTATCACAGATACGCAGTATTTT. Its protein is CASRTTFGTITDTQYF.

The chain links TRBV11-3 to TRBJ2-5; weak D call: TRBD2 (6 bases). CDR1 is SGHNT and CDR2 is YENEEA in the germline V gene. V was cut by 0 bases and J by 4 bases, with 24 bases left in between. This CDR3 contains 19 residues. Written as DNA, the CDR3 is TGTGCCAGCAGCTTAGACCTTTATCTGGGTCCGGGGGTTGGAGAGACCCAGTACTTC. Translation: CASSLDLYLGPGVGETQYF.

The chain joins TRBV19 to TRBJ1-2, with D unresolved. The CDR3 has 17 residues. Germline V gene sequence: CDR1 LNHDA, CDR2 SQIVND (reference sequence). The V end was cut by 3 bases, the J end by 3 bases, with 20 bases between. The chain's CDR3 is CASSISPGTLDHYGYTF. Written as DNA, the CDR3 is TGTGCCAGTAGTATCAGCCCGGGAACATTAGATCACTATGGCTACACCTTC.

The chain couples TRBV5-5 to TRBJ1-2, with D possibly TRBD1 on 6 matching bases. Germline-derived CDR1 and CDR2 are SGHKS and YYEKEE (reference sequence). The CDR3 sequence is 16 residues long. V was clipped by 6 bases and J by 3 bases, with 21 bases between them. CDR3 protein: CASTNRRGAGDYGYTF. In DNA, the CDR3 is TGTGCCAGCACCAATCGGCGGGGGGCCGGGGACTATGGCTACACCTTC.

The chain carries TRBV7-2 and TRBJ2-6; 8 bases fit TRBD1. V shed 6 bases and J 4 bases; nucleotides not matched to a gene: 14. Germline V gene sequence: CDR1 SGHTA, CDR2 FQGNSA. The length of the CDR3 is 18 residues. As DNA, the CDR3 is TGTGCCAGCAGTAAATCCGGGACAGGCTTTTGGGGGGCCAACGTCCTGACTTTC. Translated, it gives CASSKSGTGFWGANVLTF.

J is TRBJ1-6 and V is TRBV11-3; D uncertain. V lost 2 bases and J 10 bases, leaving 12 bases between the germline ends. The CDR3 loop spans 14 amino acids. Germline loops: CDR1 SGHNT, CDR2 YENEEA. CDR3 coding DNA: TGTGCCAGCAGCTTACAGTATCTGGGCTCACCCCTCCACTTT. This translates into CASSLQYLGSPLHF.

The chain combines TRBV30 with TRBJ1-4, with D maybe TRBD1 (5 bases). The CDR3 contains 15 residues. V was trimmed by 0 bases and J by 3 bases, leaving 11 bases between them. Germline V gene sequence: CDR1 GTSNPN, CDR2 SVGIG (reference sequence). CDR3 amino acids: CAWSVTAGPNEKLFF. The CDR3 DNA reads TGTGCCTGGAGTGTGACGGCAGGGCCTAATGAAAAACTGTTTTTT. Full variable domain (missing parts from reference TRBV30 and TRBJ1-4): SQTIHQWPATLVQPVGSPLSLECTVEGTSNPNLYWYRQAAGRGLQLLFYSVGIGQISSEVPQNLSASRPQDRQFILSSKKLLLSDSGFYLCAWSVTAGPNEKLFFGSGTQLSVL.

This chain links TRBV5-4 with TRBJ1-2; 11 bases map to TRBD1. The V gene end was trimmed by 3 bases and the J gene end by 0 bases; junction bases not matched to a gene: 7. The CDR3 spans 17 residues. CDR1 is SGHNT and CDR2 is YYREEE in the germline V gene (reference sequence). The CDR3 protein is CASSWRTGGSSNYGYTF. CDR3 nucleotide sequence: TGTGCCAGCAGCTGGAGGACAGGGGGCTCCTCTAACTATGGCTACACCTTC.

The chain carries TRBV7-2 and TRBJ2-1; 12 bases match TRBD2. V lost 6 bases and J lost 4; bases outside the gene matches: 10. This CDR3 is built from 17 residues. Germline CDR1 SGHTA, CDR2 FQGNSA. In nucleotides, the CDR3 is TGTGCCAGCAGATCCGGACTAGCGGGAAAACTTTACAATGAGCAGTTCTTC. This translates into CASRSGLAGKLYNEQFF.

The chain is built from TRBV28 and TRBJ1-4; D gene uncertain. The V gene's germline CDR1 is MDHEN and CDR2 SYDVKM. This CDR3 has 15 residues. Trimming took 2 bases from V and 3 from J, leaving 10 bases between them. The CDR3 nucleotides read TGTGCCAGCAGTTTAGGAGGTGGTGCTAATGAAAAACTGTTTTTT. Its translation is CASSLGGGANEKLFF. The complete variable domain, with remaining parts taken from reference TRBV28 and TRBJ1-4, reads DVKVTQSSRYLVKRTGEKVFLECVQDMDHENMFWYRQDPGLGLRLIYFSYDVKMKEKGDIPEGYSVSREKKERFSLILESASTNQTSMYLCASSLGGGANEKLFFGSGTQLSVL.

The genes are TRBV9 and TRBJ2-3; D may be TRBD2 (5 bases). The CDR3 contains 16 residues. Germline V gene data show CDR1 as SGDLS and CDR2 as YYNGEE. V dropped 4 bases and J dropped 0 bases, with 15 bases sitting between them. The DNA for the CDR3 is TGTGCCAGCAGCTCCACCGAGGGCCCTAGCACAGATACGCAGTATTTT. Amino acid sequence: CASSSTEGPSTDTQYF.

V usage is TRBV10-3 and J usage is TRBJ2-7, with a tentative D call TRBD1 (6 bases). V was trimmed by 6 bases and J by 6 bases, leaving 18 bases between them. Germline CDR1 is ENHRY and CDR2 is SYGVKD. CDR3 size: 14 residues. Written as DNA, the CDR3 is TGTGCCATCAGACCCACGACAGGACGGGGCGAGCAGTACTTC. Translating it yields CAIRPTTGRGEQYF.

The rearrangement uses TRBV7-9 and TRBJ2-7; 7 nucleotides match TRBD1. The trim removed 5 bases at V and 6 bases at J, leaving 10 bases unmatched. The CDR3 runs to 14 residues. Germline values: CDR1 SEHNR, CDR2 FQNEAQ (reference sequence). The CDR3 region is CASSPAAGGREQYF. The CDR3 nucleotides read TGTGCCAGCAGCCCAGCGGCAGGGGGTCGCGAGCAGTACTTC.

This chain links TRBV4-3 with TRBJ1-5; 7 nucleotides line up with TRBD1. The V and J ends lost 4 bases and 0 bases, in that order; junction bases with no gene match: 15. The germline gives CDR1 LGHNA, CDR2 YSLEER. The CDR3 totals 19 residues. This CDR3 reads CASSPAPVTGWYSNQPQHF. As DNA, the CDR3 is TGCGCCAGCAGCCCGGCGCCTGTGACAGGGTGGTATAGCAATCAGCCCCAGCATTTT.

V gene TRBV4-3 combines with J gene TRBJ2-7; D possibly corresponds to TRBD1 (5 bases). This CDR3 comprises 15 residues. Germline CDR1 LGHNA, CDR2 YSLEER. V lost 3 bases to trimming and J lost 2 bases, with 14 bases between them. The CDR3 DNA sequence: TGCGCCAGCAGCCAGAACCGGTGGGGCCCCTACGAGCAGTACTTC. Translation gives CASSQNRWGPYEQYF.

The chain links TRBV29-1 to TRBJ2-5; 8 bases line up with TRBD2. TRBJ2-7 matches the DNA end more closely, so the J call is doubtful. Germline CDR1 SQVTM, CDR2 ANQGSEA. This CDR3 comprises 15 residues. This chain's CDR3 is CSVESGTSMDYEQYF. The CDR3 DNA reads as TGCAGCGTTGAATCCGGGACTAGTATGGATTACGAGCAGTACTTC.

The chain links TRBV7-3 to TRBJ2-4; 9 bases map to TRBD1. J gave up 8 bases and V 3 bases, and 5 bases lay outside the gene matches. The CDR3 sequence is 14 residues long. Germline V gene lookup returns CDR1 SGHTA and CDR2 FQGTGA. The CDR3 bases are TGTGCCAGCAGCTTGGGGACAGGGCAGGACATTCAGTACTTC. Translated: CASSLGTGQDIQYF. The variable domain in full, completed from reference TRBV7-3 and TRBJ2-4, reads GAGVSQTPSNKVTEKGKYVELRCDPISGHTALYWYRQSLGQGPEFLIYFQGTGAADDSGLPNDRFFAVRPEGSVSTLKIQRTERGDSAVYLCASSLGTGQDIQYFGAGTRLSVL.

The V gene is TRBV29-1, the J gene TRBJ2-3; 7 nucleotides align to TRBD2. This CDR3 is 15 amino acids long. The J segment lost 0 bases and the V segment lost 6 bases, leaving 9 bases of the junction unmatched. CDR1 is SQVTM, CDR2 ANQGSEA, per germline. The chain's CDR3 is CSVDTSASSTDTQYF. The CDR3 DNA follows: TGCAGCGTGGACACTAGCGCCTCTAGCACAGATACGCAGTATTTT.

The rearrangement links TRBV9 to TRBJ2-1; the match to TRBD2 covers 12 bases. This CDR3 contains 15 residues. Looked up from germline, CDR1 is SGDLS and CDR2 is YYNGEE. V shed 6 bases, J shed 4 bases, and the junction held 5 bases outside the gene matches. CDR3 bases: TGTGCCAGCAACCAGGGACTAGCGGGTTACAATGAGCAGTTCTTC. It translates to CASNQGLAGYNEQFF.

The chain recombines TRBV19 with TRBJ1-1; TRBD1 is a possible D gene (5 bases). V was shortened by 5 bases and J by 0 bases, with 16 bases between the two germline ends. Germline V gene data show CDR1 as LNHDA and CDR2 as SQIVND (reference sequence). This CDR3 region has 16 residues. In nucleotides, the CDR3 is TGTGCCAGTAGTTACTGGCAGGGCAGCATGAACACTGAAGCTTTCTTT. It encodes CASSYWQGSMNTEAFF.

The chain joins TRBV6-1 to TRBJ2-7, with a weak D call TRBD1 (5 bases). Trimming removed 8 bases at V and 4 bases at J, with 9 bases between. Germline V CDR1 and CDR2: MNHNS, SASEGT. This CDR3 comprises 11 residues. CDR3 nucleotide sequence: TGTGCCAGCGTCAAGGGGTACGAGCAGTACTTC. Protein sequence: CASVKGYEQYF.

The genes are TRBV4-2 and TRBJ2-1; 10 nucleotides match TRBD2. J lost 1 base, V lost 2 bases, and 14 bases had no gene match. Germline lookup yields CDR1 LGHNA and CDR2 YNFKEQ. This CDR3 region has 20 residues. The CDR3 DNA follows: TGTGCCAGCAGCCAAATCTCCGGACTAGCGGTTTTTGGGTCCTACAATGAGCAGTTCTTC. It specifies CASSQISGLAVFGSYNEQFF.

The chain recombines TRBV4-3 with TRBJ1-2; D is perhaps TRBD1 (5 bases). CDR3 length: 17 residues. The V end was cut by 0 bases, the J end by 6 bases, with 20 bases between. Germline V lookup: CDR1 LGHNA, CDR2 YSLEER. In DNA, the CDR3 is TGCGCCAGCAGCCAAGATCCGCTCCTTTGGAGGGACGATGGCTACACCTTC. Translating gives CASSQDPLLWRDDGYTF.

The CDR3 DNA follows: TGCGCCAGCAGCCAGACCGGGACAGGCGACAATGAGCAGTTCTTC. It is translated as CASSQTGTGDNEQFF. The chain employs TRBV4-3 and TRBJ2-1, with TRBD1 identical over 8 bases. The junction had 6 bases not matched to a gene; V was cut back by 3 bases and J by 5 bases. The CDR3 has 15 amino acids. In germline, CDR1 is LGHNA, CDR2 YSLEER.

The CDR3 DNA is TGTGCCAGCAGCACACCGGGACAGGGGGCGCGAGGTCAGCCCCAGCATTTT. This translates into CASSTPGQGARGQPQHF. The chain couples TRBV21-1 to TRBJ1-5; TRBD1, the D gene given by the table, was not confirmed from the DNA. TRBV21-1 is deemed a pseudogene. There are 17 residues in the CDR3.

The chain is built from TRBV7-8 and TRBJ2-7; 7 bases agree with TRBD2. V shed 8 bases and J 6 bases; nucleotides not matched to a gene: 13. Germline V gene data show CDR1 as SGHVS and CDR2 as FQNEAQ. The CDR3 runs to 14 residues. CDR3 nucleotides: TGTGCCAGCTTCCCCTCCGGGAGGTCGGGCGAGCAGTACTTC. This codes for CASFPSGRSGEQYF.

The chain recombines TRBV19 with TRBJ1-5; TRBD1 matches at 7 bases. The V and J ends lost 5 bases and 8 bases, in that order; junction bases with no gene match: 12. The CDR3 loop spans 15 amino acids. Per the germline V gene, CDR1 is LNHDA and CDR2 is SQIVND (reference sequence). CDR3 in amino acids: CASSRQQGNGEPQHF. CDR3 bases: TGTGCCAGTAGTCGACAACAGGGGAATGGGGAGCCCCAGCATTTT.

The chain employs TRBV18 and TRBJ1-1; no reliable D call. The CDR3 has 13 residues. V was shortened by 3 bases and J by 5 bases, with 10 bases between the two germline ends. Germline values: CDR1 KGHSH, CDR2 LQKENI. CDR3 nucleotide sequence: TGTGCCAGCTCACCGGACGCGGGTACTGAAGCTTTCTTT. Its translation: CASSPDAGTEAFF.

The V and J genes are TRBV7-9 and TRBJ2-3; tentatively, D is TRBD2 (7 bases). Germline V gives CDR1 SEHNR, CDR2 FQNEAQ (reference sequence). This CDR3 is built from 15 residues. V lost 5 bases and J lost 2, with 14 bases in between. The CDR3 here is CASSPLGGVTDTQYF. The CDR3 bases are TGTGCCAGCAGCCCCCTAGGGGGGGTCACAGATACGCAGTATTTT.